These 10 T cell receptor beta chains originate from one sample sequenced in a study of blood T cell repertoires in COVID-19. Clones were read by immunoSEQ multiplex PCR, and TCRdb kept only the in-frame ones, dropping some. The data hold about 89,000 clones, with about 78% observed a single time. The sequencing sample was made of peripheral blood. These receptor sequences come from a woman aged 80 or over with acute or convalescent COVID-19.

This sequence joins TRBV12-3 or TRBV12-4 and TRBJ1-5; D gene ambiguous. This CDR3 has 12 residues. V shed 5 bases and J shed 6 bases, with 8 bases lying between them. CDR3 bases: TGTGCCAGCAGTATTATCGGTCAGCCCCAGCATTTT. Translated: CASSIIGQPQHF.

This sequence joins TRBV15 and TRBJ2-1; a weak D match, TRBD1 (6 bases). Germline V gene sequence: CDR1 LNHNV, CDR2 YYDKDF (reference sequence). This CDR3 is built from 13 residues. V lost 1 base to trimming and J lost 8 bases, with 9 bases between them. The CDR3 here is CATSRARGDEQFF. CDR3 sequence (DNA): TGTGCCACCAGCAGAGCCAGGGGCGATGAGCAGTTCTTC.

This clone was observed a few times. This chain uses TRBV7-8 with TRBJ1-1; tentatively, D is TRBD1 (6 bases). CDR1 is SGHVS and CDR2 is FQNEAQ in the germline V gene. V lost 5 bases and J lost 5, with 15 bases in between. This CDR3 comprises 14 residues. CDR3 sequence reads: CASSVSQGGTEAFF. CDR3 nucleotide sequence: TGTGCCAGCAGCGTCTCACAGGGAGGGACTGAAGCTTTCTTT.

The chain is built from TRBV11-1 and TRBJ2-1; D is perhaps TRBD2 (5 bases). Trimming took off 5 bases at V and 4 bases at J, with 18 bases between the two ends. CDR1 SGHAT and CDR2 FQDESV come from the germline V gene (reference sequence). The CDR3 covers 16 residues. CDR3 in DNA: TGTGCCAGCAGCCCACGGCGGGTGGGGAAGTACAATGAGCAGTTCTTC. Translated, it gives CASSPRRVGKYNEQFF.

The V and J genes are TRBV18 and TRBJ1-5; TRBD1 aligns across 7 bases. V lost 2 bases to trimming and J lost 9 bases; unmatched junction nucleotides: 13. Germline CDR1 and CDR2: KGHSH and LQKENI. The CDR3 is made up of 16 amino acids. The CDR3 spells CASSPNRRNRGRPQHF. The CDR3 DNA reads TGTGCCAGCTCACCAAATAGAAGGAACAGGGGTCGGCCCCAGCATTTT.

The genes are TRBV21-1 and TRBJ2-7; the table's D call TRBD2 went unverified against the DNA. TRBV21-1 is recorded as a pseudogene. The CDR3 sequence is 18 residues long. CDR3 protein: CASSKAEVTSGGAGEQYF. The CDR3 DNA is TGTGCCAGCAGCAAAGCGGAGGTCACTAGCGGGGGGGCCGGCGAGCAGTACTTC.

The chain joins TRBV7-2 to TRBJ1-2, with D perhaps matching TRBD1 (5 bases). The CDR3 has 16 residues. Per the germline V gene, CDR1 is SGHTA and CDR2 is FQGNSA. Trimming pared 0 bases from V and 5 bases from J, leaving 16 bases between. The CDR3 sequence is CASSLAQTGTRYGYTF. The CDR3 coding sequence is TGTGCCAGCAGCTTAGCCCAAACAGGTACCAGATATGGCTACACCTTC.

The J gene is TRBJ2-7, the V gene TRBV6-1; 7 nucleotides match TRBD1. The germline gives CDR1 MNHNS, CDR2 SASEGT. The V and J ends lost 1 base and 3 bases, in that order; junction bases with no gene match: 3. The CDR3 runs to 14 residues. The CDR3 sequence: CASSEVPGGYEQYF. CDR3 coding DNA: TGTGCCAGCAGTGAAGTGCCAGGGGGCTACGAGCAGTACTTC.

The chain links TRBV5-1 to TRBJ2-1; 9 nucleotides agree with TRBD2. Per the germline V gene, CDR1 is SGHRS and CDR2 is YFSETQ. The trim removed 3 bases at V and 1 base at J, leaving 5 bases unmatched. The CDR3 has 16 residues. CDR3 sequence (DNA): TGCGCCAGCAGCTCACTGACTAGCGGATCCTACAATGAGCAGTTCTTC. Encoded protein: CASSSLTSGSYNEQFF.

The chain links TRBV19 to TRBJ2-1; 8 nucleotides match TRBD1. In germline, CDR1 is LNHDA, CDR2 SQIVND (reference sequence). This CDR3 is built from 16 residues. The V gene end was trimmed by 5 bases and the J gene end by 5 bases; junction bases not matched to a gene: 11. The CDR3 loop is CASSPSPSRGHNEQFF. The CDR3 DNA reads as TGTGCCAGTAGTCCCTCCCCGAGCAGGGGGCACAATGAGCAGTTCTTC.